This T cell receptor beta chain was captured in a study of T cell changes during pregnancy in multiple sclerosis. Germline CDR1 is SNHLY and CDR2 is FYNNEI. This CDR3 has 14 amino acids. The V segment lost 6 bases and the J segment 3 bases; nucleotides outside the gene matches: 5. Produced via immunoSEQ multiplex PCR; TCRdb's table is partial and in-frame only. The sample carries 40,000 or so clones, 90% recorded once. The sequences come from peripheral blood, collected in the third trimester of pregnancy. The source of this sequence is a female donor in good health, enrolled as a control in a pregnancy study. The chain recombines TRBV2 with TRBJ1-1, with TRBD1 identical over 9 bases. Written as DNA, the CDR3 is TGTGCCAGCAGACGGGACAGGGCATACACTGAAGCTTTCTTT. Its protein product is CASRRDRAYTEAFF.